This T cell receptor (beta chain) was captured by sequencing in a study of a mutant IDH1 vaccine in newly diagnosed glioma. About the study: Following radiotherapy alone, or alongside temozolomide cycles, vaccination was started after an interval of 4-6 weeks. Earlier treatment was radiotherapy, temozolomide, or both, with most getting both. Study outcomes and limitations: Vaccination elicited immune responses in around 93% of patients.

Indicated time point: week 35, safety follow-up. Vaccination comprised doses that each held 300 ug of mutant IDH1 20-mer peptide, plus topical imiquimod. The donor cohort comprised cases of new WHO grade 3 or 4 IDH1-mutant, ATRX-lost astrocytoma. Measured with immunoSEQ multiplex PCR; TCRdb has only the in-frame clones, and not every one. Here the sample spans 35,000 to 50,000 clones, approximately 92% being singletons. Germline V CDR1 and CDR2: SGHDT, YYEEEE. The CDR3 is 16 amino acids. Trimming took 0 bases from V and 1 from J, leaving 11 bases between them. On this clone: Its antigen is not known.

Source: PBMCs, taken from a glioma patient whose treatment included an IDH1 peptide vaccine. V gene TRBV5-6 combines with J gene TRBJ2-4, with a weak D call TRBD2 (5 bases). The receptor was derived from a man aged 50 or older with glioma. CDR3 sequence reads: CASSLVAERAKNIQYF. Written as DNA, the CDR3 is TGTGCCAGCAGCTTGGTGGCCGAGCGGGCCAAAAACATTCAGTACTTC.